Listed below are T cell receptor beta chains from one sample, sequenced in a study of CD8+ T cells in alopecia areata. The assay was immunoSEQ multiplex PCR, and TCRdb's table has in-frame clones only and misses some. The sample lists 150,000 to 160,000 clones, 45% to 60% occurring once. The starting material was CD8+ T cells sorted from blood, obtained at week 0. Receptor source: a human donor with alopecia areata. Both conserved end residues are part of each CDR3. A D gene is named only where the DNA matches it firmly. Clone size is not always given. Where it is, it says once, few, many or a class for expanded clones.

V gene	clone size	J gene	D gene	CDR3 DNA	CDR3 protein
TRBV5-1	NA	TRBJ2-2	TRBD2	TGCGCCAGCAGCTTGGAGCGGGGGTACACCGGGGAGCTGTTTTTT	CASSLERGYTGELFF
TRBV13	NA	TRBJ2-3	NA	TGTGCCAGCAGCCATGGTGGGCTGACCCCAGATACGCAGTATTTT	CASSHGGLTPDTQYF
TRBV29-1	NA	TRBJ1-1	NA	TGCAGCGTACCAGGGGCCTTGAACACTGAAGCTTTCTTT	CSVPGALNTEAFF
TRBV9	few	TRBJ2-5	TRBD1	TGTGCCAGCAACTCGGGACAGTCTCCCGGGGAGACCCAGTACTTC	CASNSGQSPGETQYF
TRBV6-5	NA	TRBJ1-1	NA	TGTGCCACCCAATTTGACCGAACACAGAACACTGAAGCTTTCTTT	CATQFDRTQNTEAFF
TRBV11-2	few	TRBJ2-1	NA	TGTGCCAGCAGCCCCGACCTGACAGCGGCTGCCAACAATGAGCAGTTCTTC	CASSPDLTAAANNEQFF
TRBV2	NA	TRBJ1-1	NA	TGTGCCAGCAGTGAAGTGGACCTTGAAGCTTTCTTT	CASSEVDLEAFF
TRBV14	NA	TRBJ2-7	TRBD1	TGTGCCAGCAGCCAGGGGACAGGGCCCTCCTACGAGCAGTACTTC	CASSQGTGPSYEQYF
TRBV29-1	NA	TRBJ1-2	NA	TGCAGCGTTGAAGGCGGGGATGGCTACACCTTC	CSVEGGDGYTF
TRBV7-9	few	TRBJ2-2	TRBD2	TGTGCCAGCAGCTCGGGACTAACCACCGGGGAGCTGTTTTTT	CASSSGLTTGELFF
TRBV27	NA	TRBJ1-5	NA	TGTGCCAGCAGGGGGACACATAGCAATCAGCCCCAGCATTTT	CASRGTHSNQPQHF
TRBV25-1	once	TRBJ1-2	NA	TGTGCCAGCAGTGAGTTCGGGGGAGCGGACTATGGCTACACCTTC	CASSEFGGADYGYTF
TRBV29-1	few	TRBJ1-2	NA	TGCAGCGCTACAGCGTGGGGGGAGGAGGGCTATGGCTACACCTTC	CSATAWGEEGYGYTF
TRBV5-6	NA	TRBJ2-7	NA	TGTGCCAGCAGCTTGGTGGGGGCCCACGAGCAGTACTTC	CASSLVGAHEQYF
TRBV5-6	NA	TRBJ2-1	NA	TGTGCCAGCACACAAGGAACACTTTACAATGAGCAGTTCTTC	CASTQGTLYNEQFF
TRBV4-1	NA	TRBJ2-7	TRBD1	TGCGCCAGCAGCCAGAAACGGACAGGGGCAGGGAACGAGCAGTACTTC	CASSQKRTGAGNEQYF
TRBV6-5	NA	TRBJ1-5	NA	TGTGCCAGCAGTTACTCGAGCAGGGGCAATCAGCCCCAGCATTTT	CASSYSSRGNQPQHF
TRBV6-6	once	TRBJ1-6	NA	TGTGCCAGCAGGAGAGGGTCCTATAATTCACCCCTCCACTTT	CASRRGSYNSPLHF
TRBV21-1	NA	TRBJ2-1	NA	TGTGCCAGCAGCAAACGTCCCGGGACAGGGGGCAATGAGCAGTTCTTC	CASSKRPGTGGNEQFF
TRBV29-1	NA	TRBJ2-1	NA	TGCAGCGTGATCCTATGGGACCAAAATTCCTTAAGCTCCTACAATGAGCAGTTCTTC	CSVILWDQNSLSSYNEQFF
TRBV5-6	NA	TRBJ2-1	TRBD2	TGTGCCAGCAGCTTGCGCTTAGCGGGGGGTCACGAGCAGTTCTTC	CASSLRLAGGHEQFF
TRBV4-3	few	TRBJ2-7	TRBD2	TGCGCCAGCAGCCAAGATTTTGTACTAGCGGGGTATGAGCAGTACTTC	CASSQDFVLAGYEQYF
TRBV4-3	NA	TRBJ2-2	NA	TGCGCCAGCAGCCAAGAAGCACTAGGGGACACCGGGGAGCTGTTTTTT	CASSQEALGDTGELFF
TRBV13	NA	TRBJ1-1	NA	TGTGCCAGCAGCTTAGTGTCGGAGAACACTGAAGCTTTCTTT	CASSLVSENTEAFF
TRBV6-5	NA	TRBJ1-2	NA	TGTGCCAGCAGTTACGACGGTGAAGATTACACCTTC	CASSYDGEDYTF
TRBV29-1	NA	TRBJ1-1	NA	TGCAGCGTTGGGGGCGATCCGGAAGCTTTCTTT	CSVGGDPEAFF
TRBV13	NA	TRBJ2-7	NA	TGTGCCAGCAGTTACGAGGGGGCCTACGAGCAGTACTTC	CASSYEGAYEQYF
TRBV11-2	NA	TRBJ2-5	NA	TGTGCCAGCAGCCAGATAGCAGCGGCGACCCAGTACTTC	CASSQIAAATQYF